This TCR beta chain was sequenced for a study of blood T cell repertoires in COVID-19. Some clones are missing from TCRdb's copy, which holds only in-frame ones; the method was immunoSEQ multiplex PCR. The sample yields roughly 300,000 clones, 85% to 90% seen once. On this clone: The sample contains more than one DNA sequence encoding this CDR3.

Per the germline V gene, CDR1 is SGHVS and CDR2 is FQNEAQ. This CDR3 comprises 15 residues. Trimming stripped 2 bases from V and 0 bases from J, with 8 bases between. The clonotype was recovered from a man aged 25-45 years who had recovered from COVID-19. This sequence joins TRBV7-8 and TRBJ2-1; no clear D gene. Sample: PBMCs or T cells enriched from blood (not recorded which). The CDR3 nucleotides read TGTGCCAGCAGCTTAAGAGGATCCTCCTACAATGAGCAGTTCTTC. This sequence encodes CASSLRGSSYNEQFF.